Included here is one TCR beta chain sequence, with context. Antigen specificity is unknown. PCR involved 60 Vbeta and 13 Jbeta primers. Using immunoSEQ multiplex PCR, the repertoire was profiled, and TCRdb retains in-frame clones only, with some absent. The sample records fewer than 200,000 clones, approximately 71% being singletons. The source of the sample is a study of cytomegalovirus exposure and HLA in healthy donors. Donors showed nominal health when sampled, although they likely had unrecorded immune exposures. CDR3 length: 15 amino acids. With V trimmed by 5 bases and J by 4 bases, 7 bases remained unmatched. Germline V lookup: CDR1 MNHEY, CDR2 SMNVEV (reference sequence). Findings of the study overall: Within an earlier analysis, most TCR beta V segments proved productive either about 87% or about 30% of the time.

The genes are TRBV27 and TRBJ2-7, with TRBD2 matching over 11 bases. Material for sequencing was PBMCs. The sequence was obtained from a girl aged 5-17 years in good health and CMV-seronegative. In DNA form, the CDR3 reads TGTGCCAGCAGTCACCGACTAGCGGGGATGTACGAGCAGTACTTC. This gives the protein CASSHRLAGMYEQYF.